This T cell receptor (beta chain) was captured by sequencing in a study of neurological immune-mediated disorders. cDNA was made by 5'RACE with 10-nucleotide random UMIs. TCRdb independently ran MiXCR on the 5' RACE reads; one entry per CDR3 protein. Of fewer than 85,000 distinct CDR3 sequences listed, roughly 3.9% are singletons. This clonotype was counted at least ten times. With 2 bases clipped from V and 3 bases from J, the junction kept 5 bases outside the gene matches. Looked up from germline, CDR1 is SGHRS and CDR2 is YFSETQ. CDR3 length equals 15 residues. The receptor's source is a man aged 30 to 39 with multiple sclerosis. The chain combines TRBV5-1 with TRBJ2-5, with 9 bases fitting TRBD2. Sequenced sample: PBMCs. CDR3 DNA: TGCGCCAGCAGCTTAGGGGCTAGCGGGGAAGAGACCCAGTACTTC. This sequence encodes CASSLGASGEETQYF.